The present T cell receptor beta chain was sequenced within a study of shared clonotypes between healthy human individuals. In the case of this clone: Its cognate antigen is unknown.

Study results and caveats: Read depth was anticipated to influence clonotype sharing among donors.

The CDR3 contains 14 residues. Trimming stripped 4 bases from V and 3 bases from J, with 13 bases between. CDR1 SGHTS and CDR2 YDEGEE come from the germline V gene. This was a deep-level run. Replicate PCRs for unsorted PBMC used roughly 320 ng DNA (around 30,000 T cell genomes). Produced via immunoSEQ multiplex PCR; TCRdb's table is partial and in-frame only. This sample has about half a million clones, with 78% found just once. The specimen was PBMCs. This TCR derives from a woman aged 35 to 49 in good health. Some clones in this sample may be carry-over from other donors' samples. The chain has TRBV5-8 and TRBJ1-1; D remains unclear. The CDR3, as DNA: TGTGCCAGCAGCAAAATCGGGCTGGACACTGAAGCTTTCTTT. Its translation: CASSKIGLDTEAFF.